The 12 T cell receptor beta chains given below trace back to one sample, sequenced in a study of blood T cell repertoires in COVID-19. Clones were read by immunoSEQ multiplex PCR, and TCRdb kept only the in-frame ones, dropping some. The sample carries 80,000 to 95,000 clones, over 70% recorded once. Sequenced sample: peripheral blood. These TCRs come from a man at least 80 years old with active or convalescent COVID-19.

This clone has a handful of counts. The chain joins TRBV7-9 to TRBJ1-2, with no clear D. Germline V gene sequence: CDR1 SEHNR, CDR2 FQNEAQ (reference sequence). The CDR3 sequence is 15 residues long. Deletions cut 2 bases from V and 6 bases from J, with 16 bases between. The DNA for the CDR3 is TGTGCCAGCAGCTTATCTACCCTCCAGCGCGATGGCTACACCTTC. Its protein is CASSLSTLQRDGYTF.

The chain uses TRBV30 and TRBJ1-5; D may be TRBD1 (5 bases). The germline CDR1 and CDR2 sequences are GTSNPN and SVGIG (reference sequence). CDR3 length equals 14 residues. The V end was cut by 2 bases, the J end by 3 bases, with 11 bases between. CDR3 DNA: TGTGCCTGGAGTACTGACAGTTACAATCAGCCCCAGCATTTT. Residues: CAWSTDSYNQPQHF.

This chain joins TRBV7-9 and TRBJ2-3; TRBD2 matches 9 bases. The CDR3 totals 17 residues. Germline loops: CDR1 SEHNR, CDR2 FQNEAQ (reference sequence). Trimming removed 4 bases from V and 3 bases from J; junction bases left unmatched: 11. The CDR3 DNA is TGTGCCAGCAGCTCCCCCCCAGGCGGGGGGGCTACAGATACGCAGTATTTT. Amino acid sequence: CASSSPPGGGATDTQYF.

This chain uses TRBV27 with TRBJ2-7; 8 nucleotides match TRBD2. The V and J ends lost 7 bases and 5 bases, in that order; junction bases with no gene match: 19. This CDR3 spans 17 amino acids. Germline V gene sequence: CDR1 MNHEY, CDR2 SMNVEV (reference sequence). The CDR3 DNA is TGTGCCAGCACCCCCTCAGCGGGGGAGAACTTTCTAAACGAGCAGTACTTC. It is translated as CASTPSAGENFLNEQYF.

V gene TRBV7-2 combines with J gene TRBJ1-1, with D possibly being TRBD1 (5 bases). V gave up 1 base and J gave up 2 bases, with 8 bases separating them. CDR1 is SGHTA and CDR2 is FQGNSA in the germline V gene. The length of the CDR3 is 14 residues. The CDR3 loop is CASSLGGLNTEAFF. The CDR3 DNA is TGTGCCAGCAGCTTAGGGGGCTTAAACACTGAAGCTTTCTTT.

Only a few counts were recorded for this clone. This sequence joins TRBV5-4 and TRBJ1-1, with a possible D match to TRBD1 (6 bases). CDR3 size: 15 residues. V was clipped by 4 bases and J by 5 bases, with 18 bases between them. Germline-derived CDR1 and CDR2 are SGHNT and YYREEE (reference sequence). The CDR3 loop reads CASSPIRGAGTEAFF. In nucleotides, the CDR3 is TGTGCCAGCAGCCCCATACGGGGGGCTGGGACTGAAGCTTTCTTT. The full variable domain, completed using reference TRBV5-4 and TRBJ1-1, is ETGVTQSPTHLIKTRGQQVTLRCSSQSGHNTVSWYQQALGQGPQFIFQYYREEENGRGNFPPRFSGLQFPNYSSELNVNALELDDSALYLCASSPIRGAGTEAFFGQGTRLTVV.

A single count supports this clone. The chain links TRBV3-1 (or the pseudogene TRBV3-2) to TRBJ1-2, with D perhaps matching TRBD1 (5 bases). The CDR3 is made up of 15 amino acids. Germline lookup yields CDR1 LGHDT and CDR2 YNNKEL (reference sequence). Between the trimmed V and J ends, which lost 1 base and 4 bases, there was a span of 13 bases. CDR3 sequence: CASSQGPGPPYGYTF. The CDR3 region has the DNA TGTGCCAGCAGCCAAGGCCCAGGGCCCCCCTATGGCTACACCTTC.

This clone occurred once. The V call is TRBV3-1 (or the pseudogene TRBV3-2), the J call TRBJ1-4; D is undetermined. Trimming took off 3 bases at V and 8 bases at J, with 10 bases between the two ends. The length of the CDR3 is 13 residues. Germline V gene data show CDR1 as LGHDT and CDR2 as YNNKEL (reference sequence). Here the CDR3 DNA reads TGTGCCAGCAGCCAGCGGAGTCGGGAAAAACTGTTTTTT. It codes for CASSQRSREKLFF.

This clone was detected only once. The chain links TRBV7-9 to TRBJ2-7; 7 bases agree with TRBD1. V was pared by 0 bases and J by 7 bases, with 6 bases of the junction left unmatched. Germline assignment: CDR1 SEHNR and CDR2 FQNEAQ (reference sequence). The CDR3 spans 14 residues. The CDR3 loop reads CASSLAGGRREQYF. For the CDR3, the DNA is TGTGCCAGCAGCTTAGCAGGGGGCCGGCGGGAGCAGTACTTC.

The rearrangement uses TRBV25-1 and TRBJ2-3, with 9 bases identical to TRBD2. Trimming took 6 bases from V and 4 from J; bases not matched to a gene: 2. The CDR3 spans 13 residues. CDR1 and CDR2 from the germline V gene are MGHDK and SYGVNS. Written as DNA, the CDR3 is TGTGCCAGCAGCCAGCGGGGGGCAGATACGCAGTATTTT. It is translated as CASSQRGADTQYF.

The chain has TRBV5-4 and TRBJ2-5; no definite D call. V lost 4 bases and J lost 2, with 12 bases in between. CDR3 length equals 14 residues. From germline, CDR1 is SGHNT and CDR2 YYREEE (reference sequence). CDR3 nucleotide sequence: TGTGCCAGCAGCCCCGGAGCGACTCAAGAGACCCAGTACTTC. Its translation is CASSPGATQETQYF.

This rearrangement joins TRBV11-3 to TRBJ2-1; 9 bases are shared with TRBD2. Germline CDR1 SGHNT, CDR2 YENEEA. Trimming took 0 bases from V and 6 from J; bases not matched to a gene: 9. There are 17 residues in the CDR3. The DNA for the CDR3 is TGTGCCAGCAGCTTAGACCCCGGCGGGGGGGCCGGCAATGAGCAGTTCTTC. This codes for CASSLDPGGGAGNEQFF. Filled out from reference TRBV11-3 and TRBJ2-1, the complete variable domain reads EAGVVQSPRYKIIEKKQPVAFWCNPISGHNTLYWYLQNLGQGPELLIRYENEEAVDDSQLPKDRFSAERLKGVDSTLKIQPAELGDSAVYLCASSLDPGGGAGNEQFFGPGTRLTVL.